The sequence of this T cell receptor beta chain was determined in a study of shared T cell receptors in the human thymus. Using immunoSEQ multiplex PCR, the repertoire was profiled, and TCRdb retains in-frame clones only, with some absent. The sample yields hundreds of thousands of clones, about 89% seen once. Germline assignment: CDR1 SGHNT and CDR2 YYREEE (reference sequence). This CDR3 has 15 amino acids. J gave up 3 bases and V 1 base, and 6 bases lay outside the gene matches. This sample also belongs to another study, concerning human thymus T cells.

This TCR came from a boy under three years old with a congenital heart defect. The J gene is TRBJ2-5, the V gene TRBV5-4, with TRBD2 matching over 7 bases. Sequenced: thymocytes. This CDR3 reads CASSLQRGPKETQYF. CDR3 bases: TGTGCCAGCAGCTTGCAGCGGGGCCCAAAAGAGACCCAGTACTTC.